This T cell receptor (beta chain) was recovered during a study of cytomegalovirus exposure and HLA in healthy donors listed by TCRdb under 2017. With respect to the entire study: An earlier analysis of approximately 640 of the donors reported approximately 290 Gb of sequence data and around 110 million unique TCR beta sequences from 190 million or so T cells. Rather than drawing on any new phenotypic data, the later analysis identified candidate immune exposures from TCR beta sequences and the way those sequences occurred across donors. The number of donors typed differed by locus, with about 629-630 for A, B, C, DRB1 and DQB1, approximately 500 for DQA1, about 610 for DPA1, and 472 for DPB1. An earlier analysis of roughly 580 of the donors used high-throughput TCR beta sequencing to judge whether each TCR beta V gene segment behaved as functional or pseudogenic. Of the 300 to 500 genotyped donors, 75% to 85% were placed in the genetic ancestry cluster associated with self-reported Caucasian donors. On average, about 200,000 unique TCR beta nucleotide sequences were sequenced per donor among fewer than 500 genotyped donors of the cohort, with roughly 18% of those sequences being non-productive. Every repertoire in the discovery cohort had been generated on one and the same sequencing platform. Besides the first cohort of around 700 subjects, a separate validation cohort made up of roughly 130 different subjects was used. The study aimed to test whether signatures of past pathogen exposure could be identified by cataloging public T cell receptors. Approximately 310 gigabases of sequencing data and 78 million or so unique TCR sequences were included in an early release covering roughly 600 HLA-typed donors. Class I and class II HLA loci were covered by the typing at four-digit resolution. To predict cytomegalovirus infection status, the study combined high-throughput TCR immunosequencing, statistical association of individual TCRs with disease status, and machine learning. Four to six DR-DQ haplotypes were handled as single units for association and clustering, since linkage in the cohort was strong. Donor age, sex, ethnicity and CMV serostatus were collected together with the repertoire data. In a later genetic analysis, genome-wide SNP genotypes for about three fifths of the roughly 670 donors were used, and that subset was treated as a discovery cohort. The T cell repertoires of around 730 subjects were profiled by immunosequencing and related to cytomegalovirus serostatus. In a later analysis, previously published TCR beta repertoires from 500 to 750 donors were re-analyzed and high-resolution HLA genotyping was added so that TCR occurrence patterns could be studied.

The library was obtained by the immunoSEQ multiplex PCR assay. For the multiplex PCR, a mixture combining 60 forward primers for TCR Vbeta segments and 13 reverse primers for TCR Jbeta segments was used. A multiplex PCR assay on genomic DNA amplified the CDR3 region of rearranged TCR beta genes. Amplified TCR beta libraries were sequenced as 87-base-pair reads on the Illumina HiSeq System. From the authors' description of their analysis: A later analysis counted some 74 million unique TCR beta chains across the 550 to 800 repertoires, and 10 million to 11 million of these chains were shared by at least two donors. Raw reads were error-corrected and collapsed into unique sequences with a nearest-neighbor algorithm that merged closely related sequences to remove PCR and sequencing errors. Alignment of CDR3 sequences to IMGT reference sequences was used to assign V, D and J gene segments. For a sequence to be retained, a match of at least six nucleotides to both a V gene segment and a J gene segment was required. A rearrangement was called productive if the CDR3 had no stop codons and remained in frame with V and J, and every other rearrangement was called non-productive. CDR3 was defined according to IMGT convention as the region running from the second conserved V-encoded cysteine to the conserved J-encoded phenylalanine. The earlier analysis of roughly 590 of the donors excluded any sequence lacking an unambiguous match to a single V gene segment. In an earlier analysis of a few hundred of the donors, a V segment was called functional when productive rearrangements were above 56.7%, and segregating when the standard deviation between donors exceeded 5%. A statistical classification framework was built for diagnosing cytomegalovirus status from the catalog of TCR beta chain sequences. In a later analysis, V and J genes were assigned by comparing TCR nucleotide sequences against IMGT/GENE-DB human TR gene sequences. Using the TCRdist pipeline, a later analysis assigned CDR3 sequences along with most-parsimonious VDJ recombination scenarios. In a later analysis, every TCR beta chain was defined by the combination of its CDR3 amino acid sequence and its V-gene family, and reads without a unique V-gene family were dropped. A later analysis removed 550 to 700 highly shared, low-generation-probability nucleotide sequences to deal with suspected cross-contamination and a sequencing artifact. For each public chain, a later analysis derived a clonal expansion index from normalized ranks of inferred template counts within each repertoire. A later analysis computed generation probabilities with a VDJ recombination model fitted to out-of-frame rearrangements, and checked the results against IGoR. In a later analysis, TCR-TCR, TCR-HLA and TCR-CMV co-occurrence was scored with hypergeometric tests, and a repertoire-size bias correction was applied to TCR pairs. False discovery rates were estimated in a later analysis by permuting HLA or CMV assignments 20 times. In a later analysis, co-occurring TCRs were grouped using DBSCAN, and TCRdist sequence similarity was added for clustering within HLA-allele-positive subsets. Co-occurrence clustering excluded repertoires with fewer than 30,000 or more than 120,000 public chains, plus five with anomalous nucleotide sharing. TCRdb took this table from immuneACCESS and kept in-frame rearrangements with V and J called. Such tables lack part of the clones; where checked against another copy, unresolved V genes explain under half of the gap, and the rest is unexplained. V and J calls and clone size are copied from that table; D and trimming were computed from the DNA. The sample's records list some 51,000 clones. Approximately 8.9% of the sample is taken by the ten largest.

The CDR3 holds 16 amino acids from the cysteine to the phenylalanine. Only the CDR3 part of the read is kept: 48 bases, read in frame from the first base. The germline V gene (reference sequence) yields GTSNPN for CDR1 and SVGIG for CDR2. Germline trimming amounts to 3 bases on V and 1 base on J, with 4 as the count of junction bases outside the gene matches. In total, roughly 670 healthy bone marrow donors made up the cohort. Cohort members were all nominally healthy when sampled, although unrecorded immune exposures were likely present. The donor was CMV seropositive and was included in the group of 250 to 350 seropositive cohort members. A peripheral blood sample was provided by each donor, and peripheral blood mononuclear cells were used for TCR beta sequencing. The Qiagen DNeasy Blood Extraction Kit was used to extract genomic DNA from the blood cell samples. What the study reported, not specific to this receptor: The sequencing pipeline was judged likely to have produced a cluster of highly shared sequence variants as a technical artifact. Because counts were too low, seventeen rarely observed V segments, including chromosome 9 orphons, were left out of the earlier analysis of about 500 of the donors. Because some donors lacked HLA typing at each locus, the association tests relied only on the typed subset. A further reported finding was that TCR beta sequences accurately predicted the HLA-A and HLA-B alleles for most subjects in the first cohort. Correlated functional status among segregating V segments might be attributable to linkage disequilibrium, but an unknown experimental factor could not be ruled out. According to a later genetic analysis, donors in an Asian-associated ancestry cluster had fewer N-insertions in productive TCRs than the approximately 710-donor mean. In a later analysis, HLA-associated TCR beta chains were found to be more clonally expanded and to have lower generation probabilities than equally common non-associated chains. In a later analysis, several top co-occurrence clusters were reported to appear linked to parvovirus B19, influenza, CMV and Epstein-Barr virus. A later genetic analysis associated a missense DCLRE1C variant with V-gene and J-gene trimming of TCR beta chains, and an independent cohort replicated the association. According to a later analysis, most CMV-associated TCR beta chains appeared to be HLA-restricted, and the HLA associations seemed to be driven largely by CMV exposure. It was suggested by the authors that the approach could potentially be generalized to other disease states and immunological phenotypes. According to a later analysis, TCR association rates differed among HLA loci, with DRB1 alleles showing the most associated TCRs and HLA-C alleles showing the fewest. A total of fewer than 200 TCR beta chains were listed by the study as associated with cytomegalovirus. The presence/absence analyses assumed that sequencing depth was roughly uniform across donors, and that assumption may not be true. When HLA alleles, especially DR and DQ, strongly co-occurred, TCR associations were difficult to assign to individual alleles. A few of the identified cytomegalovirus-associated TCR beta chains were confirmed in vitro to be specific for cytomegalovirus antigens. The cohort was sequenced for TCR beta chains only, and without alpha or paired-chain data the features that could be detected were limited. The 87-base-pair reads could not distinguish some IMGT-functional V segments, including TRBV6-2 and TRBV6-3, so those segments were excluded. In a later analysis, around 17,000 TCR beta sequences were associated with specific HLA alleles at a false discovery rate of 0.05. Immune exposure information for the cohort was limited to CMV serostatus. In both the original and validation cohorts, the classifier was reported to diagnose cytomegalovirus status with high specificity and sensitivity. In an earlier analysis of more than 450 of the donors, most TCR beta V segments were observed in productive rearrangements about 87% or about 30% of the time, broadly matching IMGT annotations. While some public TCRs were present in many individuals, most TCR sequences turned up only very rarely across donors.

As for this clone: Its antigen is currently not known.

This sequence was found in a middle-aged man in good health and CMV-seropositive. The specimen sequenced was PBMCs. This chain joins TRBV30 to TRBJ1-6; the junction holds 9 bases that match TRBD1. The encoded CDR3 is CAWRSGTGSYNSPLHF. The sequenced DNA is TGTGCCTGGAGGTCCGGGACAGGGTCCTATAATTCACCCCTCCACTTT.